Each of the 29 T cell receptor beta chains below was sequenced from the same sample in a study of T cell repertoires in cytomegalovirus infection (dated by TCRdb to between 2017 and 2020). The treatment or condition label here, explained by the study, means: in vitro stimulation with specific CMV peptide epitopes to enrich CMV-specific T cells. Sequencing instrument: Illumina HiSeq 1500. Through fastp at Q25 and MiXCR, TCRdb rebuilt clones from the public reads, retaining in-frame beta chains. Rows with one shared CDR3 protein collapse into an entry with the most common genes and DNA. This sample is represented by about 830,000 distinct CDR3 sequences; around a third of them were singletons. The ten largest account for over 10% of the sample. For these TCRs, the target antigens are not known. Sequenced material: cultured CD8+ T cells from PBMCs, taken from culture after CMV antigen stimulation. Every receptor here comes from a human donor in good health (CMV status not recorded). Some clones in this sample may be carry-over from other donors' samples.

This clonotype appeared a few times. The CDR3 DNA reads as TGCGCCAGCAGTCAATTGACAGGGGGGAATGAGCAGTTCTTC. Translated, it gives CASSQLTGGNEQFF. The chain carries TRBV23-1 and TRBJ2-1, with TRBD1 matching over 9 bases. TRBV23-1 is flagged as an ORF with uncertain function. The CDR3 covers 14 residues. V was clipped by 1 base and J by 7 bases; unmatched bases: 2.

This clonotype has just a few counts. This chain connects TRBV7-3 to TRBJ1-1, with D unclear. The CDR3 consists of 15 residues. Trimming removed 4 bases from V and 0 bases from J, with 12 bases in between. Germline CDR1 and CDR2: SGHTA and FQGTGA. DNA of the CDR3: TGTGCCAGCAGCTGGCGTCCAAGGGTGAACACTGAAGCTTTCTTT. Translated: CASSWRPRVNTEAFF.

On this clonotype: At one end, the junction sequence differs from germline, possibly due to a read error. In nucleotides, the CDR3 is TGTGCCAGCAGTGACCACACACAGGGGACCTACGGGCAGTACTTC. It yields the protein CASSDHTQGTYGQYF. The chain links TRBV25-1 to TRBJ2-7; TRBD1 matches 7 bases. CDR3 size: 15 residues. In germline, CDR1 is MGHDK, CDR2 SYGVNS.

This clonotype appeared a few times. The genes are TRBV2 and TRBJ2-5; tentatively, D is TRBD1 (5 bases). This CDR3 region has 14 residues. V lost 9 bases to trimming and J lost 5 bases, with 19 bases between them. Germline values: CDR1 SNHLY, CDR2 FYNNEI. The CDR3 bases are TGTGCCAGGTCCGTCCCAGGGCGAGCGGAGACCCAGTACTTC. Translating gives CARSVPGRAETQYF.

V and J are TRBV12-3 or TRBV12-4 and TRBJ1-2; 7 bases are a match to TRBD1. The CDR3 is 15 residues long. V gave up 3 bases and J gave up 6 bases; unmatched junction bases: 10. The CDR3 spells CASSFSGTDSNGYTF. CDR3 nucleotides: TGTGCCAGCAGTTTTTCGGGGACAGACTCGAATGGCTACACCTTC.

The V and J genes are TRBV7-9 and TRBJ2-5; 12 bases align to TRBD2. Unmatched junction bases numbered 11, after V lost 7 bases and J lost 5 bases. Germline V lookup: CDR1 SEHNR, CDR2 FQNEAQ (reference sequence). The CDR3 is 16 residues long. This chain's CDR3 is CASKRSSGGARETQYF. CDR3 DNA: TGTGCCAGCAAACGATCTAGCGGGGGGGCCCGTGAGACCCAGTACTTC.

This clonotype turned up a few times. The chain carries TRBV25-1 and TRBJ2-3; D remains unclear. The V end was cut by 3 bases, the J end by 5 bases, with 12 bases between. Germline assignment: CDR1 MGHDK and CDR2 SYGVNS. The CDR3 is 14 residues long. CDR3 sequence (DNA): TGTGCCAGCAGTGATATGTACCCGGGAGATACGCAGTATTTT. The encoded protein is CASSDMYPGDTQYF.

This clonotype was counted only a few times. The chain couples TRBV7-6 to TRBJ2-1; no clear D. From germline, CDR1 is SGHVS and CDR2 FNYEAQ. Trimming pared 5 bases from V and 10 bases from J, leaving 12 bases between. The CDR3 has 12 amino acids. DNA for the CDR3: TGTGCCAGCAGCCCGCCGGATAGGGAGCAGTTCTTC. This gives the protein CASSPPDREQFF. Filled out from reference TRBV7-6 and TRBJ2-1, the complete variable domain reads GAGVSQSPRYKVTKRGQDVALRCDPISGHVSLYWYRQALGQGPEFLTYFNYEAQQDKSGLPNDRFSAERPEGSISTLTIQRTEQRDSAMYRCASSPPDREQFFGPGTRLTVL.

This clonotype came up many times. The chain recombines TRBV12-5 with TRBJ1-1; D not resolved. Germline lookup yields CDR1 LGHNT and CDR2 FRNRAP. Trimming pared 3 bases from V and 11 bases from J, leaving 31 bases between. The CDR3 runs to 18 residues. This chain's CDR3 is CASGFTTRSEKLSASAFF. The CDR3 nucleotides are TGTGCTAGTGGTTTTACGACTCGCTCCGAAAAACTTTCGGCTTCGGCTTTCTTT. Looking up the rest from reference TRBV12-5 and TRBJ1-1 gives the full variable domain: DARVTQTPRHKVTEMGQEVTMRCQPILGHNTVFWYRQTMMQGLELLAYFRNRAPLDDSGMPKDRFSAEMPDATLATLKIQPSEPRDSAVYFCASGFTTRSEKLSASAFFGQGTRLTVV.

The genes are TRBV6-1 and TRBJ1-6, with a weak D call TRBD1 (5 bases). V shed 6 bases and J shed 0 bases, with 18 bases lying between them. Germline V lookup: CDR1 MNHNS, CDR2 SASEGT. The CDR3 length is 18 residues. CDR3 DNA: TGTGCCAGCAGCCCAATACCTCCAGGGAGCTCCTATAATTCACCCCTCCACTTT. As protein: CASSPIPPGSSYNSPLHF.

There are a few counts of this clonotype. The CDR3 DNA reads as TGTGCCAGCAGTTACTCCACTACGGAACACCTTAACTATGGCTACACCTTC. This sequence encodes CASSYSTTEHLNYGYTF. This chain joins TRBV6-5 and TRBJ1-2; D unresolved. V lost 0 bases and J lost 1, with 15 bases in between. In germline, CDR1 is MNHEY, CDR2 SVGAGI. CDR3 length: 17 residues.

This clonotype is a singleton in its sample. The junction does not match germline at one end; this may be a read error. The chain combines TRBV28 with TRBJ1-1, with D possibly matching TRBD1 (5 bases). Per the germline V gene, CDR1 is MDHEN and CDR2 is SYDVKM. The CDR3 spans 16 residues. The CDR3 is CANSSRREGLNTEAFF. The CDR3 bases are TGTGCCAACAGTTCCCGAAGAGAGGGACTGAACACTGAAGCTTTCTTT.

This rearrangement joins TRBV27 to TRBJ2-1, with 10 positions matching TRBD2. J lost 9 bases, V lost 7 bases, and 12 bases had no gene match. Germline assignment: CDR1 MNHEY and CDR2 SMNVEV (reference sequence). The CDR3 contains 15 residues. The CDR3 is CASNFRPSGGGEQFF. The CDR3 DNA reads TGTGCCAGCAATTTTCGGCCTAGCGGGGGTGGTGAGCAGTTCTTC.

J is TRBJ2-5 and V is TRBV10-3; D not resolved. This CDR3 has 14 amino acids. V was trimmed by 0 bases and J by 5 bases, leaving 10 bases between them. CDR1 is ENHRY, CDR2 SYGVKD, per germline. The CDR3 here is CAISESSLGETQYF. As DNA, the CDR3 is TGTGCCATCAGTGAGTCGAGCCTTGGGGAGACCCAGTACTTC.

The sample holds many counts of this clonotype. CDR3 in amino acids: CASSPQGHPYEQYF. The CDR3 nucleotides are TGTGCCAGCAGCCCACAGGGCCACCCCTACGAGCAGTACTTC. V usage is TRBV7-9 and J usage is TRBJ2-7; tentatively, D is TRBD1 (6 bases). This CDR3 region has 14 residues. Between the trimmed V and J ends, which lost 5 bases and 2 bases, there was a span of 13 bases. Germline loops: CDR1 SEHNR, CDR2 FQNEAQ (reference sequence).

The chain uses TRBV2 and TRBJ2-1; TRBD2 agrees at 14 bases. This CDR3 spans 17 amino acids. J gave up 4 bases and V 4 bases, and 6 bases lay outside the gene matches. Germline V CDR1 and CDR2: SNHLY, FYNNEI. CDR3 in DNA: TGTGCCAGCAGTGGACTAGCGGGGGGGCCTTCTTACAATGAGCAGTTCTTC. Protein sequence: CASSGLAGGPSYNEQFF. Based on the CDR3 plus reference TRBV2 and TRBJ2-1, the full variable domain is EPEVTQTPSHQVTQMGQEVILRCVPISNHLYFYWYRQILGQKVEFLVSFYNNEISEKSEIFDDQFSVERPDGSNFTLKIRSTKLEDSAMYFCASSGLAGGPSYNEQFFGPGTRLTVL.

This clonotype was found a few times. The genes are TRBV6-1 and TRBJ1-1, with D tentatively TRBD1 (5 bases). Germline assignment: CDR1 MNHNS and CDR2 SASEGT. The CDR3 runs 18 residues. Between the trimmed V and J ends, which lost 0 bases and 0 bases, there was a span of 17 bases. DNA for the CDR3: TGTGCCAGCAGTGAAGCGCTTCCGGGGGTAACGCTGAACACTGAAGCTTTCTTT. It encodes CASSEALPGVTLNTEAFF.

This clonotype has just a few counts. The chain has TRBV12-3 or TRBV12-4 and TRBJ2-2; D may be TRBD2 (5 bases). This CDR3 has 13 residues. V lost 6 bases to trimming and J lost 7 bases, with 12 bases between them. CDR3 in amino acids: CASRISVIGELFF. Written as DNA, the CDR3 is TGTGCCAGCAGAATTAGCGTTATCGGGGAGCTGTTTTTT.

The V gene is TRBV27, the J gene TRBJ2-5, with 10 bases fitting TRBD2. This CDR3 comprises 15 residues. V was pared by 4 bases and J by 3 bases, with 5 bases of the junction left unmatched. The germline CDR1 and CDR2 sequences are MNHEY and SMNVEV (reference sequence). CDR3 sequence: CASSSGTSAKETQYF. CDR3 DNA: TGTGCCAGCAGTTCCGGGACTAGCGCCAAAGAGACCCAGTACTTC.

The DNA of the CDR3 is TGTGCCAGCCAGAAAGCGGGGGGGACTCAAGAGACCCAGTACTTC. Translation gives CASQKAGGTQETQYF. The chain couples TRBV6-6 to TRBJ2-5; 10 nucleotides align to TRBD2. The length of the CDR3 is 15 residues. J gave up 2 bases and V 8 bases, and 8 bases lay outside the gene matches. CDR1 and CDR2 from the germline V gene are MNHNY and SVGAGI (reference sequence).

This clonotype was detected many times. The chain carries TRBV7-9 and TRBJ2-1; TRBD1 matches 7 bases. V lost 6 bases and J lost 2; bases outside the gene matches: 7. Germline-derived CDR1 and CDR2 are SEHNR and FQNEAQ (reference sequence). This CDR3 has 15 residues. CDR3 nucleotide sequence: TGTGCCAGCAGTTCGACAGGGCTCACCTACAATGAGCAGTTCTTC. Translation: CASSSTGLTYNEQFF.

This clonotype is a singleton in its sample. The chain uses TRBV20-1 and TRBJ1-1, with D uncertain. CDR1 and CDR2 from the germline V gene are DFQATT and SNEGSKA (reference sequence). The CDR3 length is 15 residues. V was pared by 0 bases and J by 0 bases, with 11 bases between. CDR3 loop: CSARDQAGMNTEAFF. The CDR3 DNA reads as TGCAGTGCTAGAGATCAAGCCGGAATGAACACTGAAGCTTTCTTT.

About this clonotype: Relative to the germline gene, one junction end is altered; a read error may explain this. The V call is TRBV7-7, the J call TRBJ2-2, with D possibly matching TRBD1 (6 bases). The germline V gene has CDR1 SSHAT and CDR2 FNYEAQ (reference sequence). CDR3 length: 14 amino acids. CDR3 amino acids: CASSPTGFTGELFF. DNA for the CDR3: TGTGCTAGCAGCCCTACAGGGTTCACCGGGGAGCTGTTTTTT.

V and J are TRBV7-2 and TRBJ2-3, with D tentatively TRBD2 (5 bases). CDR1 and CDR2 from the germline V gene are SGHTA and FQGNSA. This CDR3 is built from 16 residues. Deletions cut 2 bases from V and 0 bases from J, with 12 bases between. In nucleotides, the CDR3 is TGTGCCAGCAGCTTACCGGGATCATCTAGCACAGATACGCAGTATTTT. This translates into CASSLPGSSSTDTQYF.

Only a few counts were recorded for this clonotype. The chain combines TRBV6-1 with TRBJ1-4; D is uncertain. Germline V lookup: CDR1 MNHNS, CDR2 SASEGT. Trimming took 6 bases from V and 8 from J, leaving 19 bases between them. The CDR3 sequence is 15 residues long. CDR3 in amino acids: CASSHGPGRREKLFF. CDR3 bases: TGTGCCAGCAGCCACGGCCCGGGGAGGCGCGAAAAACTGTTTTTT.

The CDR3 DNA reads TGTGCCAGCATCCCTTTGGCGGGGGGCCCTAGGGCCCAGTACTTC. It translates to CASIPLAGGPRAQYF. This chain links TRBV27 with TRBJ2-5; 8 positions match TRBD2. The CDR3 is 15 residues long. J gave up 9 bases and V 7 bases, and 16 bases lay outside the gene matches. The germline V gene has CDR1 MNHEY and CDR2 SMNVEV (reference sequence).

This clonotype was found a few times. J is TRBJ2-1 and V is TRBV13; 9 bases map to TRBD1. CDR1 and CDR2 (germline): PRHDT, FYEKMQ (reference sequence). After removal of 8 bases from V and 12 bases from J, the junction contained 14 bases not matched to a gene. The length of the CDR3 is 14 residues. CDR3 DNA sequence: TGTGCCAGCGAGGGACAGGGCGGCTGGAAGGTGCAGTTCTTC. It yields the protein CASEGQGGWKVQFF.

This chain joins TRBV4-3 and TRBJ2-5; possibly TRBD1 for D (5 bases). V was pared by 2 bases and J by 0 bases, with 10 bases between. This CDR3 has 15 residues. Germline CDR1 is LGHNA and CDR2 is YSLEER. The CDR3 sequence: CASSQQGGYQETQYF. The CDR3 coding sequence is TGCGCCAGCAGCCAACAGGGTGGCTACCAAGAGACCCAGTACTTC.

The chain joins TRBV7-9 to TRBJ2-1, with a weak D call TRBD1 (6 bases). V lost 4 bases and J lost 2, with 12 bases in between. In germline, CDR1 is SEHNR, CDR2 FQNEAQ (reference sequence). The CDR3 totals 15 residues. CDR3 in DNA: TGTGCCAGCAGCTCCCCTTCAGGGGCCTACAATGAGCAGTTCTTC. The encoded protein is CASSSPSGAYNEQFF.